This T cell receptor (beta chain) was sequenced in a study of cytomegalovirus exposure and HLA in healthy donors. Whole-study results and caveats: Most likely, a cluster of highly shared sequence variants arose as a sequencing artifact.

With 60 Vbeta and 13 Jbeta primers, the PCR was carried out. The repertoire was sequenced with immunoSEQ multiplex PCR; TCRdb's copy has only in-frame clones and lacks some. The sample table includes about 120,000 clones. CDR3 length: 16 residues. V lost 6 bases, J lost 0 bases, and 8 bases stayed unmatched. Germline CDR1 and CDR2: KGHSH and LQKENI. As for this clone: What it recognizes is unknown.

This chain connects TRBV18 to TRBJ2-1; 7 bases fit TRBD2. Sequencing was performed on PBMCs. The clonotype was recovered from a woman between 40 and 50 years old in good health and CMV-seropositive. This chain's CDR3 is CASSRGGSGSYNEQFF. CDR3 nucleotides: TGTGCCAGCTCCCGGGGAGGGAGCGGCTCCTACAATGAGCAGTTCTTC.